Below, 24 T cell receptor beta chains from the same sample are listed, as sequenced in a study of blood T cell repertoires in COVID-19. Sequencing was performed with immunoSEQ multiplex PCR; in TCRdb, only in-frame clones are kept and a portion is missing. This sample carries some 430,000 clones, 90% of them seen once, and the ten largest clones take approximately 0.65%. What was sequenced was PBMCs or T cells enriched from blood (not recorded which). The origin of the receptors is a man between 18 and 29 years old who had recovered from COVID-19.

The J gene is TRBJ2-5, the V gene TRBV7-3; 11 nucleotides align to TRBD2. The CDR3 contains 15 residues. Germline V gene lookup returns CDR1 SGHTA and CDR2 FQGTGA. Trimming took 5 bases from V and 0 from J; bases not matched to a gene: 2. In nucleotides, the CDR3 is TGTGCCAGCAGCCCGGGACTAGCGGACCAAGAGACCCAGTACTTC. Translating gives CASSPGLADQETQYF.

The V and J genes are TRBV5-1 and TRBJ2-7, with TRBD1 identical over 8 bases. With V trimmed by 3 bases and J by 7 bases, 9 bases remained unmatched. The CDR3 runs 14 residues. CDR1 SGHRS and CDR2 YFSETQ come from the germline V gene. CDR3: CASSSRGWTGEQYF. In nucleotides, the CDR3 is TGCGCCAGCAGCTCACGGGGCTGGACAGGGGAGCAGTACTTC.

This rearrangement joins TRBV5-1 to TRBJ2-7; maybe TRBD1 (6 bases). V lost 3 bases and J lost 2, with 12 bases in between. Per germline, CDR1 SGHRS and CDR2 YFSETQ. This CDR3 is 14 amino acids long. DNA for the CDR3: TGCGCCAGCAGCTCGGACAGTAATACCTACGAGCAGTACTTC. This encodes CASSSDSNTYEQYF.

This chain uses TRBV6-5 with TRBJ2-2; the match to TRBD2 covers 12 bases. With 10 bases clipped from V and 4 bases from J, the junction kept 7 bases outside the gene matches. The CDR3 runs 15 residues. Germline V CDR1 and CDR2: MNHEY, SVGAGI. CDR3 amino acids: CATRTSGGLTGELFF. CDR3 bases: TGTGCCACCCGAACTAGCGGGGGGCTCACCGGGGAGCTGTTTTTT.

The chain couples TRBV28 to TRBJ2-5, with 11 bases lining up with TRBD2. After removal of 4 bases from V and 3 bases from J, the junction contained 4 bases not matched to a gene. The CDR3 spans 15 residues. The germline CDR1 and CDR2 sequences are MDHEN and SYDVKM. The CDR3: CASSSNSGREETQYF. The DNA for the CDR3 is TGTGCCAGCAGTTCTAATAGCGGGAGGGAAGAGACCCAGTACTTC.

This clone was detected only once. The chain couples TRBV30 to TRBJ1-1; tentative D call: TRBD1 (6 bases). Germline loops: CDR1 GTSNPN, CDR2 SVGIG (reference sequence). This CDR3 is 14 amino acids long. V dropped 1 base and J dropped 7 bases, with 16 bases sitting between them. Here the CDR3 reads CAWSGAGGPIEAFF. The CDR3 DNA reads TGTGCCTGGAGTGGGGCGGGGGGGCCCATTGAAGCTTTCTTT.

A word on this clone: This same CDR3 is encoded by further DNA sequences in the sample. The chain carries TRBV2 and TRBJ1-1; D gene uncertain. Germline V CDR1 and CDR2: SNHLY, FYNNEI. Trimming pared 1 base from V and 5 bases from J, leaving 11 bases between. The length of the CDR3 is 14 residues. The CDR3 region has the DNA TGTGCCAGCAGTGAAGAGGGCCGCGGGACTGAAGCTTTCTTT. Translating it yields CASSEEGRGTEAFF.

The J gene is TRBJ1-1, the V gene TRBV9; TRBD1 is a possible D gene (6 bases). Trimming took off 0 bases at V and 5 bases at J, with 17 bases between the two ends. The germline CDR1 and CDR2 sequences are SGDLS and YYNGEE. The CDR3 extends over 16 amino acids. CDR3 loop: CASSVAPRGGATEAFF. In nucleotides, the CDR3 is TGTGCCAGCAGCGTAGCTCCCCGGGGGGGCGCGACTGAAGCTTTCTTT.

This clone was observed a handful of times. J is TRBJ1-1 and V is TRBV11-2, with 7 bases identical to TRBD1. CDR3 length: 16 amino acids. The germline CDR1 and CDR2 sequences are SGHAT and FQNNGV. The ends lost 2 bases at V and 2 bases at J; junction bases unmatched: 8. CDR3 sequence reads: CASSLRGKGANTEAFF. Written as DNA, the CDR3 is TGTGCCAGCAGCTTAAGGGGTAAGGGGGCAAACACTGAAGCTTTCTTT. The whole variable domain, remainder taken from reference TRBV11-2 and TRBJ1-1, is EAGVAQSPRYKIIEKRQSVAFWCNPISGHATLYWYQQILGQGPKLLIQFQNNGVVDDSQLPKDRFSAERLKGVDSTLKIQPAKLEDSAVYLCASSLRGKGANTEAFFGQGTRLTVV.

This chain links TRBV19 with TRBJ2-2; D is perhaps TRBD1 (6 bases). The CDR3 has 17 amino acids. CDR1 is LNHDA and CDR2 is SQIVND in the germline V gene (reference sequence). V lost 1 base and J lost 6, with 18 bases in between. The chain's CDR3 is CASSIVRQGMVPGELFF. CDR3 nucleotide sequence: TGTGCCAGTAGTATAGTTCGGCAGGGGATGGTGCCCGGGGAGCTGTTTTTT.

This clone was detected once. V usage is TRBV7-8 and J usage is TRBJ1-1, with no clear D. Trimming took off 6 bases at V and 5 bases at J, with 13 bases between the two ends. This CDR3 spans 13 amino acids. Germline V gives CDR1 SGHVS, CDR2 FQNEAQ. The chain's CDR3 is CASRVVVRTEAFF. The CDR3 region has the DNA TGTGCCAGCAGGGTGGTGGTCCGGACTGAAGCTTTCTTT.

The rearrangement joins TRBV9 to TRBJ2-2, with 8 bases aligning to TRBD2. V lost 0 bases and J lost 6; bases outside the gene matches: 1. The CDR3 runs to 14 residues. Germline-derived CDR1 and CDR2 are SGDLS and YYNGEE. Here the CDR3 DNA reads TGTGCCAGCAGCGTAGCGGGGGGGCCCGGGGAGCTGTTTTTT. Translation gives CASSVAGGPGELFF.

CDR3 DNA sequence: TGTGCCAGCAGCTTACGAGGGGGGGACCAGCAGTTCTTC. Translating it yields CASSLRGGDQQFF. The chain employs TRBV7-6 and TRBJ2-1; D may be TRBD2 (7 bases). Trimming took 2 bases from V and 11 from J, leaving 13 bases between them. The CDR3 covers 13 residues. Germline-derived CDR1 and CDR2 are SGHVS and FNYEAQ.

V and J are TRBV18 and TRBJ1-5; D is ambiguous. The ends were cut back, 1 base at V and 5 bases at J, with 6 bases in the middle. Germline V gene data show CDR1 as KGHSH and CDR2 as LQKENI. The CDR3 extends over 13 amino acids. The CDR3 protein is CASSPQEDQPQHF. DNA of the CDR3: TGTGCCAGCTCACCACAGGAGGATCAGCCCCAGCATTTT.

V usage is TRBV19 and J usage is TRBJ2-1; D gene uncertain. Trimming took 3 bases from V and 9 from J, leaving 15 bases between them. The CDR3 spans 14 residues. Germline lookup yields CDR1 LNHDA and CDR2 SQIVND (reference sequence). The CDR3 is CASSIPSRSPEQFF. Written as DNA, the CDR3 is TGTGCCAGTAGTATTCCGAGTCGTTCTCCTGAGCAGTTCTTC.

This clone was seen only once. The chain is built from TRBV4-1 and TRBJ2-4, with 9 bases aligning to TRBD2. CDR1 and CDR2 from the germline V gene are MGHRA and YSYEKL. Trimming took 2 bases from V and 4 from J; bases not matched to a gene: 0. The CDR3 covers 14 residues. The DNA for the CDR3 is TGCGCCAGCAGCCAACTAGCGGGGAAAAACATTCAGTACTTC. It translates to CASSQLAGKNIQYF.

This sequence joins TRBV19 and TRBJ1-1, with D unclear. V was trimmed by 2 bases and J by 1 base, leaving 5 bases between them. CDR3 length: 13 residues. Germline values: CDR1 LNHDA, CDR2 SQIVND (reference sequence). CDR3 nucleotide sequence: TGTGCCAGTAGTATAAGACAGAACACTGAAGCTTTCTTT. Amino acid sequence: CASSIRQNTEAFF.

The rearrangement joins TRBV28 to TRBJ2-7; maybe TRBD1 (6 bases). Germline loops: CDR1 MDHEN, CDR2 SYDVKM. The CDR3 is 13 residues long. The V gene lost 3 bases and the J gene lost 2 bases, with 8 bases spanning the gap. CDR3 residues: CASSFDRTYEQYF. The DNA for the CDR3 is TGTGCCAGCAGTTTCGACAGGACCTACGAGCAGTACTTC.

The chain joins TRBV2 to TRBJ2-3; D is unclear. Germline CDR1 reads SNHLY; CDR2 reads FYNNEI. V was pared by 6 bases and J by 7 bases, with 17 bases between. The CDR3 has 14 residues. The CDR3 sequence is CASRLKRDTYTQYF. The CDR3 region has the DNA TGTGCCAGCAGACTTAAAAGAGACACCTATACGCAGTATTTT.

This clone was detected a few times. The rearrangement uses TRBV28 and TRBJ1-2; 8 bases fit TRBD1. V was clipped by 5 bases and J by 4 bases; unmatched bases: 9. This CDR3 comprises 15 residues. Looked up from germline, CDR1 is MDHEN and CDR2 is SYDVKM. The CDR3 spells CASSTPRTGRYGYTF. In nucleotides, the CDR3 is TGTGCCAGCAGTACCCCCCGGACAGGGCGCTATGGCTACACCTTC.

This chain joins TRBV11-2 and TRBJ1-3; 10 nucleotides agree with TRBD1. Germline V gene data show CDR1 as SGHAT and CDR2 as FQNNGV. V was clipped by 5 bases and J by 3 bases; unmatched bases: 7. The CDR3 spans 16 residues. The CDR3 spells CASSRRGQGIGNTIYF. The CDR3, as DNA: TGTGCCAGCAGCCGCCGGGGACAGGGGATTGGAAACACCATATATTTT.

This sequence joins TRBV27 and TRBJ1-5; D is uncertain. This CDR3 spans 15 amino acids. V was shortened by 5 bases and J by 4 bases, with 15 bases between the two germline ends. Germline V gene data show CDR1 as MNHEY and CDR2 as SMNVEV (reference sequence). CDR3: CASSPERLSNQPQHF. DNA for the CDR3: TGTGCCAGCAGTCCTGAGAGGCTTTCTAATCAGCCCCAGCATTTT.

This sequence joins TRBV28 and TRBJ1-2; weak D call: TRBD1 (6 bases). From germline, CDR1 is MDHEN and CDR2 SYDVKM. CDR3 size: 16 residues. Trimming removed 4 bases from V and 4 bases from J, with 19 bases in between. The CDR3 DNA is TGTGCCAGCAGTTCGTCAGGGGAGACCACTTCCTATGGCTACACCTTC. Translation gives CASSSSGETTSYGYTF.

This rearrangement joins TRBV27 to TRBJ1-1; 7 bases agree with TRBD1. Germline assignment: CDR1 MNHEY and CDR2 SMNVEV (reference sequence). The CDR3 runs to 11 residues. J was trimmed by 8 bases and V by 7 bases; bases with no gene match: 4. As DNA, the CDR3 is TGTGCCAGCATACAGGGGAGGGAAGCTTTCTTT. Translation: CASIQGREAFF.